This TCR beta chain was observed in a study of metastatic and nonmetastatic thyroid tumors. Study-level background: Across blood and tumor or nodule tissue, repertoires from malignant and benign thyroid patients were compared with one another.

Patients were all untreated before their thyroid surgery. This clone was seen ten or more times. The V end lost 0 bases, the J end lost 5 bases, and 10 bases lay between the germline ends. Per the germline V gene, CDR1 is LGHNA and CDR2 is YNFKEQ. The CDR3 contains 14 residues. TCRdb re-clonotyped the PCR reads through MiXCR. The sample holds 25,000 to 30,000 clones, around 17% seen once. The origin of this receptor is a female donor with papillary thyroid cancer or a benign thyroid nodule (not recorded which). Some clones in this sample may be carry-over from other donors' samples. The gene calls are TRBV4-2 and TRBJ1-1, with a weak D call TRBD1 (5 bases). The specimen sequenced was blood. CDR3 sequence: CASSQDRGSTEAFF. The CDR3 nucleotides read TGTGCCAGCAGCCAAGATCGGGGCAGTACTGAAGCTTTCTTT.